Listed below are T cell receptor beta chains from one sample, sequenced in a study of T-cell memory formation after mild COVID-19. In TCRdb, the 5' RACE reads were re-called with MiXCR into one record per CDR3 protein. The table has 300,000 or so distinct CDR3 sequences, roughly 15% seen once. The sample taken for sequencing was PBMCs or a T cell subset sorted from them (not recorded which). The receptor set was obtained from a man in his late teens or twenties who had mild COVID-19 (a few samples of this study predate the infection). Cell type and time point are not known. Each CDR3 is given with its conserved first and last residue. The order of the fields is D gene, clone size, V gene, J gene, CDR3 DNA, CDR3 protein. D genes are given only for firm matches. The size entry is marked missing in some rows and otherwise reads once, few, many or a size class.

.	.	TRBV11-3	TRBJ2-2	TGTGCCAGCAGCTTAGATGCAGGCACCGGGGAGCTGTTTTTT	CASSLDAGTGELFF
TRBD1	.	TRBV4-1	TRBJ2-7	TGCGCCAGCAGCCAAGATTCCGGGACAGGGGCTTACGAGCAGTACTTC	CASSQDSGTGAYEQYF
.	.	TRBV29-1	TRBJ2-3	TGCAGCGTCGCCCAGCCCGGGGCCTCCACAGATACGCAGTATTTT	CSVAQPGASTDTQYF
.	.	TRBV7-9	TRBJ2-5	TGTGCCAGCAGCTTGGGCAGGATAGGCCAAGAGACCCAGTACTTC	CASSLGRIGQETQYF
.	few	TRBV7-6	TRBJ2-5	TGTGCCAGCAGCTTACTTCTGTACCAAGAGACCCAGTACTTC	CASSLLLYQETQYF
TRBD1	few	TRBV18	TRBJ1-6	TGTGCCAGCTCACCACCGAACAGGGGGTTCTCACCCCTCCACTTT	CASSPPNRGFSPLHF
TRBD1	few	TRBV11-3	TRBJ2-6	TGTGCCAAATTCCAGGGACAGGGCTTAGTAAGGACTGGGGCCAACGTCCTGACTTTC	CAKFQGQGLVRTGANVLTF
.	few	TRBV12-3/TRBV12-4	TRBJ1-2	TGTGCCAGCAGTTTAAGCGGGGCTATAACGGGCTACACCTTC	CASSLSGAITGYTF
TRBD2	.	TRBV7-9	TRBJ2-5	TGTGCCAGCAGCCCGGGAGGCCCGGGGGAGACCCAGTACTTC	CASSPGGPGETQYF
.	.	TRBV10-3	TRBJ2-2	TGTGCCATCCACGGGGGGAACACCGGGGAGCTGTTTTTT	CAIHGGNTGELFF
.	many	TRBV2	TRBJ1-2	TGTGCCAGCAGTGCGGGGGGTGGCTATGGCTACACCTTC	CASSAGGGYGYTF
TRBD1	.	TRBV5-1	TRBJ1-1	TGCGCCAGCAGCGCCAGCCCAACAGGGGACAACACTGAAGCTTTCTTT	CASSASPTGDNTEAFF
.	many	TRBV7-9	TRBJ2-6	TGTGCCAGCAGCTTAGGATCGGTGACTCCACGCGCTGGGGCCAACGTCCTGACTTTC	CASSLGSVTPRAGANVLTF
TRBD1	.	TRBV20-1	TRBJ2-7	TGCAGTGCACTCGACAGGGGGATCGGGTTACCCTACGAGCAGTACTTC	CSALDRGIGLPYEQYF
.	many	TRBV7-8	TRBJ1-1	TGTGCCAGCAGCCCGGGCCTCGGGGAAGGTAACACTGAAGCTTTCTTT	CASSPGLGEGNTEAFF
.	few	TRBV20-1	TRBJ1-1	TGCAGTGCTGGTAGACAGCCGAACACTGAAGCTTTCTTT	CSAGRQPNTEAFF
.	.	TRBV29-1	TRBJ1-1	TGCAGCGTTGAAGTCTACAGGTTGAACACTGAAGCTTTCTTT	CSVEVYRLNTEAFF
.	many	TRBV5-1	TRBJ2-7	TGCGCCAGCAGCAACGGGAAGCGCAGCTCCTACGAGCAGTACTTC	CASSNGKRSSYEQYF
.	.	TRBV9	TRBJ2-7	TGTGCCAGCAGCGTAGGGGGATCCAGCTCCTACGAGCAGTACTTC	CASSVGGSSSYEQYF
.	few	TRBV4-3	TRBJ1-1	TGCGCCAGCAGCCAAGAAAGATGGGGGGACACTGAAGCTTTCTTT	CASSQERWGDTEAFF
TRBD1	few	TRBV10-2	TRBJ2-3	TGCGCCAGCGGGGACAGGTCATTCACAGATACGCAGTATTTT	CASGDRSFTDTQYF
.	.	TRBV20-1	TRBJ1-1	TGCAGTGGGTCTCAGGCAATGAACACTGAAGCTTTCTTT	CSGSQAMNTEAFF
.	.	TRBV5-1	TRBJ2-3	TGCGCCAGCAGCCCCGGTCGGGGAACTTACACAGATACGCAGTATTTT	CASSPGRGTYTDTQYF
TRBD1	.	TRBV6-6	TRBJ2-3	TGTGCCAGCCTAGAGGGACAGGCAAGCACAGATACGCAGTATTTT	CASLEGQASTDTQYF
TRBD2	few	TRBV7-9	TRBJ2-3	TGTGCCAGCAGCGGCCGGACTAGCGGGGGGGCTGAAGATACGCAGTATTTT	CASSGRTSGGAEDTQYF
TRBD1	many	TRBV29-1	TRBJ2-5	TGCAGCGTTGATGGACAGGGAGAGACCCAGTACTTC	CSVDGQGETQYF
.	.	TRBV23-1	TRBJ2-3	TGCGCCAGCAGTCAGATCGCGCGGGGCACAGATACGCAGTATTTT	CASSQIARGTDTQYF
.	many	TRBV12-3/TRBV12-4	TRBJ2-7	TGTGCCAGCAGTCCCCAAGGGCAGGGCTACGAGCAGTACTTC	CASSPQGQGYEQYF
.	few	TRBV6-6	TRBJ2-7	TGTGCCAGCAGTTACAATCGCCAGGGACAGCAGTACTTC	CASSYNRQGQQYF
.	few	TRBV12-3/TRBV12-4	TRBJ1-5	TGTGCCAGCAGTCCCGGACGGCAGCCCCAGCATTTT	CASSPGRQPQHF
.	once	TRBV13	TRBJ1-4	TGTGCCAGCAGCTTCCCCGCGGGGGCGGAGTGGGAAAAACTGTTTTTT	CASSFPAGAEWEKLFF
TRBD2	.	TRBV7-9	TRBJ2-3	TGTGCCAGCAGCCCTACTAGCGGGGGGGCCTTAGATACGCAGTATTTT	CASSPTSGGALDTQYF
.	.	TRBV6-5	TRBJ1-4	TGTGCCAGCAGTTACTTGGGGACTAATGAAAAACTGTTTTTT	CASSYLGTNEKLFF
TRBD1	.	TRBV5-6	TRBJ2-7	TGTGCCAGCACCACGATAGGCTCGACAGGGGGCTACGAGCAGTACTTC	CASTTIGSTGGYEQYF
.	.	TRBV28	TRBJ1-2	TGTGCCAGCACTACAGGATCAAAAGAGGGCACCTTC	CASTTGSKEGTF
TRBD2	.	TRBV5-5	TRBJ2-5	TGTGCCAGCAGCTTGGTAACGGGGGGAGAGACCCAGTACTTC	CASSLVTGGETQYF
.	.	TRBV27	TRBJ1-2	TGTGCCAGCAGTTTCTCGGTTGGGGGTGGGTATGGCTACACCTTC	CASSFSVGGGYGYTF
TRBD2	.	TRBV28	TRBJ2-7	TGTGCCAGCACGGGAGGCGATTCTAGGTACGAGCAGTACTTC	CASTGGDSRYEQYF
TRBD2	many	TRBV3-1	TRBJ2-1	TGTGCCAGCAGGCCTGGGGGGGGACCCTACAATGAGCAGTTCTTC	CASRPGGGPYNEQFF
.	many	TRBV5-1	TRBJ1-1	TGCGCCAGCAGCTTGGTGACATCAGGGGACACTGAAGCTTTCTTT	CASSLVTSGDTEAFF
.	few	TRBV18	TRBJ1-1	TGTGCCAGCTCAGAACGGACAGTTTCCCTAGGGATGAACACTGAAGCTTTCTTT	CASSERTVSLGMNTEAFF
TRBD1	.	TRBV12-3/TRBV12-4	TRBJ1-3	TGTGCCAGCAGCCCTTTTGAAGGGGGACAGTCAGGAAACACCATATATTTT	CASSPFEGGQSGNTIYF